The 28 T cell receptor beta chains given below trace back to one sample, sequenced in a study of blood T cell repertoires in COVID-19. Measured with immunoSEQ multiplex PCR; TCRdb has only the in-frame clones, and not every one. The data show 400,000 to 500,000 clones, roughly 88% seen once. Sequenced material: PBMCs or T cells enriched from blood (not recorded which). The receptors here all came from a woman aged 40 to 50 who had recovered from COVID-19.

This clone was found a few times. The V gene is TRBV15, the J gene TRBJ2-3; 14 bases align to TRBD2. CDR1 LNHNV and CDR2 YYDKDF come from the germline V gene (reference sequence). The CDR3 loop spans 16 amino acids. The J segment lost 4 bases and the V segment lost 6 bases, leaving 6 bases of the junction unmatched. The CDR3 here is CATRSGTSGSADTQYF. CDR3 sequence (DNA): TGTGCCACCAGGTCCGGGACTAGCGGGAGCGCAGATACGCAGTATTTT.

This chain joins TRBV11-3 and TRBJ1-1; 7 nucleotides agree with TRBD1. Per the germline V gene, CDR1 is SGHNT and CDR2 is YENEEA. The CDR3 extends over 12 amino acids. V shed 5 bases and J 11 bases; nucleotides not matched to a gene: 8. The CDR3 DNA is TGTGCCAGCAGCCTAAGGGACAGTGGGGCTTTCTTT. It yields the protein CASSLRDSGAFF.

The rearrangement uses TRBV27 and TRBJ2-1; 9 nucleotides agree with TRBD1. Trimming took 5 bases from V and 9 from J; bases not matched to a gene: 8. Germline V CDR1 and CDR2: MNHEY, SMNVEV (reference sequence). The CDR3 runs 14 residues. CDR3 DNA sequence: TGTGCCAGCAGTCTCGGGACAGGGTTCGCTGAGCAGTTCTTC. This encodes CASSLGTGFAEQFF.

This clone was found a few times. The chain couples TRBV7-9 to TRBJ2-6, with D maybe TRBD1 (6 bases). This CDR3 region has 19 residues. The V end lost 2 bases, the J end lost 0 bases, and 17 bases lay between the germline ends. Germline values: CDR1 SEHNR, CDR2 FQNEAQ (reference sequence). DNA of the CDR3: TGTGCCAGCAGCTTACCCCGTGGGGGCCCTACCTCTGGGGCCAACGTCCTGACTTTC. Protein sequence: CASSLPRGGPTSGANVLTF.

The V and J genes are TRBV7-6 and TRBJ2-3; 7 nucleotides align to TRBD1. CDR1 and CDR2 from the germline V gene are SGHVS and FNYEAQ. The CDR3 runs to 14 residues. The junction had 1 base not matched to a gene; V was cut back by 1 base and J by 3 bases. The CDR3 loop reads CASSLDRGTDTQYF. In DNA, the CDR3 is TGTGCCAGCAGCTTAGACAGGGGAACAGATACGCAGTATTTT.

The chain is built from TRBV28 and TRBJ2-7; D remains ambiguous. CDR3 length: 16 residues. V gave up 2 bases and J gave up 0 bases, with 14 bases separating them. Germline values: CDR1 MDHEN, CDR2 SYDVKM. The CDR3 spells CASSLEADYSSYEQYF. The CDR3 region has the DNA TGTGCCAGCAGTTTAGAGGCAGATTATTCCTCCTACGAGCAGTACTTC. The whole variable domain, remainder taken from reference TRBV28 and TRBJ2-7, is DVKVTQSSRYLVKRTGEKVFLECVQDMDHENMFWYRQDPGLGLRLIYFSYDVKMKEKGDIPEGYSVSREKKERFSLILESASTNQTSMYLCASSLEADYSSYEQYFGPGTRLTVT.

J is TRBJ1-6 and V is TRBV25-1; 7 nucleotides match TRBD1. The CDR3 spans 14 residues. The V gene end was trimmed by 5 bases and the J gene end by 8 bases; junction bases not matched to a gene: 6. CDR1 is MGHDK and CDR2 is SYGVNS in the germline V gene. The CDR3 reads CASSLTGRDSPLHF. In nucleotides, the CDR3 is TGTGCCAGCAGTCTGACAGGGAGAGATTCACCCCTCCACTTT.

The chain uses TRBV6-5 and TRBJ2-4; D might be TRBD2 (5 bases). Trimming took off 2 bases at V and 1 base at J, with 12 bases between the two ends. Germline-derived CDR1 and CDR2 are MNHEY and SVGAGI. The CDR3 totals 16 residues. CDR3 sequence: CASSYGISGAKNIQYF. CDR3 sequence (DNA): TGTGCCAGCAGTTACGGAATCTCGGGGGCCAAAAACATTCAGTACTTC.

The gene calls are TRBV4-1 and TRBJ2-1; 12 nucleotides line up with TRBD2. This CDR3 contains 17 residues. Trimming took 3 bases from V and 4 from J; bases not matched to a gene: 7. Per germline, CDR1 MGHRA and CDR2 YSYEKL. The CDR3 protein is CASSHPSGRALYNEQFF. The DNA for the CDR3 is TGCGCCAGCAGCCACCCTAGCGGGAGGGCCCTATACAATGAGCAGTTCTTC.

The chain combines TRBV19 with TRBJ1-2, with 9 bases fitting TRBD1. Germline V gives CDR1 LNHDA, CDR2 SQIVND (reference sequence). V shed 7 bases, J shed 7 bases, and the junction held 16 bases outside the gene matches. CDR3 length equals 16 residues. The CDR3 sequence is CASTRSADRGGSGYTF. CDR3 sequence (DNA): TGTGCCAGTACAAGGTCGGCGGACAGGGGAGGGAGTGGCTACACCTTC.

The rearrangement uses TRBV11-2 and TRBJ2-5; 9 bases fit TRBD1. CDR3 length equals 15 residues. With 8 bases clipped from V and 5 bases from J, the junction kept 12 bases outside the gene matches. Germline CDR1 is SGHAT and CDR2 is FQNNGV. CDR3: CASLSGDRAGETQYF. For the CDR3, the DNA is TGTGCCAGCTTAAGTGGGGACAGGGCTGGGGAGACCCAGTACTTC.

The chain has TRBV5-1 and TRBJ2-7; 11 bases are a match to TRBD2. The length of the CDR3 is 15 residues. The ends lost 0 bases at V and 6 bases at J; junction bases unmatched: 5. Germline V gene data show CDR1 as SGHRS and CDR2 as YFSETQ. CDR3 nucleotides: TGCGCCAGCAGCTTGGCGGGCCTAGCGGGAGGCGAGCAGTACTTC. The encoded protein is CASSLAGLAGGEQYF.

The V and J genes are TRBV25-1 and TRBJ2-7; TRBD1 matches at 9 bases. Unmatched junction bases numbered 4, after V lost 4 bases and J lost 0 bases. CDR1 MGHDK and CDR2 SYGVNS come from the germline V gene. The CDR3 consists of 15 residues. The CDR3 protein is CASSGKTGGSYEQYF. CDR3 in DNA: TGTGCCAGCAGTGGAAAGACAGGGGGCTCCTACGAGCAGTACTTC.

A word on this clone: The sample has other DNA sequences that encode this CDR3 too. The gene calls are TRBV4-1 and TRBJ2-7; 8 bases fit TRBD1. CDR1 MGHRA and CDR2 YSYEKL come from the germline V gene. Losses at the gene ends were 0 bases for V and 4 bases for J; bases not matched to a gene: 5. CDR3 length: 15 residues. The CDR3 loop is CASSQDRTGSYEQYF. CDR3 in DNA: TGCGCCAGCAGCCAAGACCGGACAGGGTCTTACGAGCAGTACTTC.

The gene calls are TRBV5-4 and TRBJ2-7; 7 bases map to TRBD2. Per germline, CDR1 SGHNT and CDR2 YYREEE (reference sequence). V lost 4 bases, J lost 3 bases, and 10 bases stayed unmatched. The CDR3 runs to 15 residues. The CDR3 here is CASSPPGRASYEQYF. As DNA, the CDR3 is TGTGCCAGCAGCCCCCCAGGGAGGGCCAGCTACGAGCAGTACTTC.

The chain is built from TRBV5-8 and TRBJ2-7; D might be TRBD2 (7 bases). The V end was cut by 3 bases, the J end by 1 base, with 14 bases between. This CDR3 has 15 amino acids. Germline CDR1 SGHTS, CDR2 YDEGEE. CDR3 loop: CASSSTGGPSYEQYF. The CDR3 coding sequence is TGTGCCAGCAGCTCTACGGGGGGCCCTTCCTACGAGCAGTACTTC.

This clone is a singleton in its sample. The V gene is TRBV3-1 (or the pseudogene TRBV3-2), the J gene TRBJ2-7, with 8 bases aligning to TRBD2. V was pared by 4 bases and J by 7 bases, with 15 bases of the junction left unmatched. Germline assignment: CDR1 LGHDT and CDR2 YNNKEL (reference sequence). The CDR3 spans 16 residues. The CDR3 here is CASSLRGGSGSGEQYF. Written as DNA, the CDR3 is TGTGCCAGCAGCCTTCGTGGAGGGAGCGGGAGCGGGGAGCAGTACTTC.

V and J are TRBV18 and TRBJ1-4; the D gene is possibly TRBD1 (6 bases). Trimming pared 6 bases from V and 0 bases from J, leaving 11 bases between. CDR1 KGHSH and CDR2 LQKENI come from the germline V gene. This CDR3 has 15 residues. The CDR3 DNA sequence: TGTGCCAGCTCTGGGGGCTCAGCAACTAATGAAAAACTGTTTTTT. It is translated as CASSGGSATNEKLFF.

The chain employs TRBV6-6 and TRBJ2-1, with 11 bases that match TRBD2. This CDR3 has 16 amino acids. Germline V lookup: CDR1 MNHNY, CDR2 SVGAGI (reference sequence). After removal of 4 bases from V and 2 bases from J, the junction contained 4 bases not matched to a gene. The CDR3 spells CASSSRLAGPYNEQFF. The CDR3 DNA sequence: TGTGCCAGCAGTTCCCGACTAGCGGGGCCCTACAATGAGCAGTTCTTC.

This rearrangement joins TRBV24-1 to TRBJ1-5; 7 nucleotides line up with TRBD1. V shed 3 bases, J shed 4 bases, and the junction held 8 bases outside the gene matches. The CDR3 runs to 16 residues. The germline V gene encodes CDR1 KGHDR and CDR2 SFDVKD. CDR3 nucleotide sequence: TGTGCCACCAGTGATCCCAGACAGGGATTGAATCAGCCCCAGCATTTT. Its translation: CATSDPRQGLNQPQHF.

The chain joins TRBV19 to TRBJ2-1, with 7 bases fitting TRBD2. This CDR3 is 16 amino acids long. Germline V lookup: CDR1 LNHDA, CDR2 SQIVND (reference sequence). The V gene end was trimmed by 7 bases and the J gene end by 6 bases; junction bases not matched to a gene: 15. CDR3 DNA sequence: TGTGCCAGTACCCCGGCTGGCGGGAGTCCAGGCAATGAGCAGTTCTTC. Amino acid sequence: CASTPAGGSPGNEQFF.

The chain joins TRBV5-8 to TRBJ1-5; TRBD1 matches at 7 bases. Germline V gene lookup returns CDR1 SGHTS and CDR2 YDEGEE. Germline trimming cut 4 bases from V and 3 bases from J; bases unmatched to any gene: 7. The length of the CDR3 is 15 residues. The CDR3: CASSHPTGLNQPQHF. Written as DNA, the CDR3 is TGTGCCAGCAGCCATCCGACAGGGCTCAATCAGCCCCAGCATTTT.

The rearrangement links TRBV3-1 (or the pseudogene TRBV3-2) to TRBJ2-1; D is undetermined. Trimming took 1 base from V and 8 from J, leaving 15 bases between them. The CDR3 is made up of 15 amino acids. Germline loops: CDR1 LGHDT, CDR2 YNNKEL (reference sequence). Here the CDR3 DNA reads TGTGCCAGCAGCCAAGGTCACCTCACTCGCGATGAGCAGTTCTTC. Encoded protein: CASSQGHLTRDEQFF.

The chain links TRBV20-1 to TRBJ2-5; D unclear. This CDR3 region has 12 residues. V lost 3 bases to trimming and J lost 6 bases, with 11 bases between them. Germline V CDR1 and CDR2: DFQATT, SNEGSKA (reference sequence). The chain's CDR3 is CSASASVKTQYF. The CDR3 coding sequence is TGCAGTGCTAGTGCGTCCGTTAAGACCCAGTACTTC.

The chain recombines TRBV7-2 with TRBJ2-7; 9 bases line up with TRBD2. This CDR3 has 16 residues. With V trimmed by 5 bases and J by 4 bases, 12 bases remained unmatched. Germline V lookup: CDR1 SGHTA, CDR2 FQGNSA. CDR3 DNA: TGTGCCAGCAGCAAACTTAGCGGGAGCGTGGAATACGAGCAGTACTTC. Its protein is CASSKLSGSVEYEQYF.

The V gene is TRBV6-5, the J gene TRBJ1-1; 7 bases align to TRBD1. Unmatched junction bases numbered 9, after V lost 5 bases and J lost 3 bases. The CDR3 contains 15 residues. The germline gives CDR1 MNHEY, CDR2 SVGAGI. DNA for the CDR3: TGTGCCAGCAGTCCTTCGACAGGGCCTTACACTGAAGCTTTCTTT. The encoded protein is CASSPSTGPYTEAFF.

The rearrangement links TRBV30 to TRBJ1-1; possibly TRBD1 for D (6 bases). CDR3 size: 14 residues. V was clipped by 0 bases and J by 5 bases, with 13 bases between them. Germline values: CDR1 GTSNPN, CDR2 SVGIG (reference sequence). The CDR3 sequence is CAWSVGGSLTEAFF. In nucleotides, the CDR3 is TGTGCCTGGAGTGTAGGGGGAAGCTTAACTGAAGCTTTCTTT.

The V gene is TRBV30, the J gene TRBJ1-1; the D gene is possibly TRBD1 (6 bases). Germline CDR1 reads GTSNPN; CDR2 reads SVGIG (reference sequence). CDR3 size: 14 residues. V lost 5 bases and J lost 0, with 13 bases in between. CDR3 region: CAWDPGALNTEAFF. The CDR3, as DNA: TGTGCCTGGGACCCAGGGGCTTTGAACACTGAAGCTTTCTTT.